The 11 T cell receptor beta chains reported below all come from one sample, sequenced in a study of blood T cell repertoires in COVID-19. The repertoire was sequenced with immunoSEQ multiplex PCR; TCRdb's copy has only in-frame clones and lacks some. The sample gives about 88,000 clones, roughly nine tenths of which show up once; roughly 2% is in the top ten. Sequenced sample: peripheral blood. These receptors all come from a human donor with active COVID-19. The donor label of this sample is uncertain.

The chain recombines TRBV7-9 with TRBJ2-2, with D possibly being TRBD2 (6 bases). The germline CDR1 and CDR2 sequences are SEHNR and FQNEAQ (reference sequence). The CDR3 contains 15 residues. V was pared by 3 bases and J by 2 bases, with 10 bases between. The chain's CDR3 is CASSFGGVNTGELFF. The CDR3 coding sequence is TGTGCCAGCAGCTTCGGGGGAGTCAACACCGGGGAGCTGTTTTTT.

The V and J genes are TRBV24-1 and TRBJ2-7; 8 bases line up with TRBD1. Germline V gene sequence: CDR1 KGHDR, CDR2 SFDVKD. This CDR3 spans 16 amino acids. After removal of 4 bases from V and 7 bases from J, the junction contained 14 bases not matched to a gene. The CDR3 DNA sequence: TGTGCCACCAGTGACCGCAGGGGGCGCGGGCTTGATGAGCAGTACTTC. It codes for CATSDRRGRGLDEQYF.

This sequence joins TRBV24-1 and TRBJ2-5; 11 bases match TRBD1. CDR1 KGHDR and CDR2 SFDVKD come from the germline V gene. CDR3 length equals 16 residues. V gave up 3 bases and J gave up 5 bases; unmatched junction bases: 7. This chain's CDR3 is CATSDNTGTGGETQYF. The CDR3 DNA reads as TGTGCCACCAGTGATAATACCGGGACAGGGGGGGAGACCCAGTACTTC.

The rearrangement uses TRBV18 and TRBJ2-7, with TRBD2 matching 8 bases. V dropped 3 bases and J dropped 4; count of bases not matched to a gene: 17. CDR1 is KGHSH, CDR2 LQKENI, per germline. The CDR3 is 18 residues long. The CDR3 reads CASSPVGGRAGASYEQYF. The CDR3 DNA sequence: TGTGCCAGCTCACCCGTCGGGGGGCGAGCGGGGGCTTCGTACGAGCAGTACTTC.

Details on this clone: Mismatch with germline at one junction end may stem from a read error. The rearrangement joins TRBV7-7 to TRBJ1-1; 10 nucleotides line up with TRBD1. The germline V gene encodes CDR1 SSHAT and CDR2 FNYEAQ (reference sequence). The CDR3 covers 13 residues. The DNA for the CDR3 is TGTGCTAGCAGCCCGGACAGGGGGTCTGAAGCTTTCTTT. It is translated as CASSPDRGSEAFF.

The chain employs TRBV6-2 or TRBV6-3 and TRBJ1-2; TRBD1 matches at 8 bases. Per the germline V gene, CDR1 is MNHEY and CDR2 is SVGEGT. V lost 4 bases to trimming and J lost 7 bases; unmatched junction nucleotides: 17. The CDR3 covers 17 residues. This CDR3 is CASSFAGTGALWSGYTF. The CDR3 region has the DNA TGTGCCAGCAGTTTCGCCGGGACAGGAGCCCTCTGGAGTGGCTACACCTTC.

The CDR3 protein is CASSELVGRSVEKLFF. For the CDR3, the DNA is TGTGCCAGCAGTGAATTGGTGGGTAGGAGCGTCGAAAAACTGTTTTTT. This sequence joins TRBV2 and TRBJ1-4; D is uncertain. The germline V and J ends were trimmed by 2 bases and 8 bases, with 18 bases remaining between them. This CDR3 contains 16 residues. CDR1 SNHLY and CDR2 FYNNEI come from the germline V gene. Full variable domain (outside the CDR3, taken from reference TRBV2 and TRBJ1-4): EPEVTQTPSHQVTQMGQEVILRCVPISNHLYFYWYRQILGQKVEFLVSFYNNEISEKSEIFDDQFSVERPDGSNFTLKIRSTKLEDSAMYFCASSELVGRSVEKLFFGSGTQLSVL.

The chain employs TRBV28 and TRBJ1-6, with D unresolved. V gave up 6 bases and J gave up 2 bases, with 5 bases separating them. The germline V gene has CDR1 MDHEN and CDR2 SYDVKM. There are 13 residues in the CDR3. For the CDR3, the DNA is TGTGCCAGCAGCGAGACCTATAATTCACCCCTCCACTTT. As protein: CASSETYNSPLHF.

The rearrangement uses TRBV5-6 and TRBJ1-1; 12 bases agree with TRBD1. Per the germline V gene, CDR1 is SGHDT and CDR2 is YYEEEE. J was trimmed by 1 base and V by 4 bases; bases with no gene match: 8. CDR3 length: 17 amino acids. The CDR3 nucleotides read TGTGCCAGCAGCGGGGACAGGGGGCTGACGGGGAACACTGAAGCTTTCTTT. Residues: CASSGDRGLTGNTEAFF.

The CDR3 sequence: CASSTVTSSYEQYF. CDR3 coding DNA: TGTGCCAGCAGTACAGTAACGAGCTCCTACGAGCAGTACTTC. The chain employs TRBV6-5 and TRBJ2-7; D gene ambiguous. Trimming left V 5 bases short and J 0 bases short, with 11 bases between. Per germline, CDR1 MNHEY and CDR2 SVGAGI. The CDR3 is made up of 14 amino acids.

The chain joins TRBV9 to TRBJ1-2; TRBD1 aligns across 9 bases. This CDR3 is built from 14 residues. Losses at the gene ends were 3 bases for V and 3 bases for J; bases not matched to a gene: 3. Germline V lookup: CDR1 SGDLS, CDR2 YYNGEE. CDR3 amino acids: CASSADRGDYGYTF. The CDR3 DNA is TGTGCCAGCAGCGCGGACAGGGGAGACTATGGCTACACCTTC.